Presented here are 16 T cell receptor beta chains from one specimen sequenced in a study of neurological immune-mediated disorders. TCRdb re-derived calls from the 5' RACE reads in MiXCR, one entry per CDR3 protein. This table has 35,000 to 50,000 distinct CDR3 sequences, 2% to 2.5% appearing once. The sequencing input was PBMCs. These receptors were obtained from a man aged 50 to 60 with multiple sclerosis.

As for this clonotype: It may be a read error: a sequence one base away is much more abundant. The V and J genes are TRBV2 and TRBJ1-4, with D hard to call. Germline-derived CDR1 and CDR2 are SNHLY and FYNNEI. The CDR3 consists of 13 residues. Trimming took off 0 bases at V and 8 bases at J, with 7 bases between the two ends. CDR3: CASSEATWEKLFF. The CDR3 DNA sequence: TGTGCCAGCAGTGAAGCGACATGGGAAAAACTGTTTTTT.

As concerns this clonotype: This may be a read error, as it is one base from a much larger clone. This chain connects TRBV28 to TRBJ2-5; D may be TRBD1 or TRBD2 (5 bases each). Germline V CDR1 and CDR2: MDHEN, SYDVKM. The CDR3 loop spans 16 amino acids. The DNA for the CDR3 is TGTGCCAGCAGTTTCGACGTAGGGACGGACCAAGAGACCAAGTACTTC. This translates into CASSFDVGTDQETKYF.

This clonotype was observed at least ten times. The chain recombines TRBV12-3 or TRBV12-4 with TRBJ1-2; 7 nucleotides agree with TRBD1. The CDR3 covers 17 residues. Losses at the gene ends were 5 bases for V and 0 bases for J; bases not matched to a gene: 12. CDR3 region: CASSNIRDSYTNYGYTF. The CDR3 nucleotides are TGTGCCAGCAGTAACATCCGGGACAGCTATACTAACTATGGCTACACCTTC.

This clonotype came up many times. The J gene is TRBJ2-2, the V gene TRBV5-1; 9 nucleotides match TRBD1. J gave up 6 bases and V 2 bases, and 5 bases lay outside the gene matches. CDR3 size: 15 residues. The germline V gene encodes CDR1 SGHRS and CDR2 YFSETQ. The CDR3 spells CASSFGTGIPGELFF. CDR3 DNA sequence: TGCGCCAGCAGCTTCGGGACAGGGATTCCCGGGGAGCTGTTTTTT.

In this sample, this clonotype turned up many times. V is TRBV7-9 and J is TRBJ1-2; TRBD1 agrees at 7 bases. This CDR3 spans 12 amino acids. Trimming removed 4 bases from V and 12 bases from J; junction bases left unmatched: 8. Germline V lookup: CDR1 SEHNR, CDR2 FQNEAQ (reference sequence). CDR3 sequence: CASSSDRVVHTF. The CDR3, as DNA: TGTGCCAGCAGCTCAGACAGGGTAGTCCACACCTTC.

In its sample, this clonotype was seen many times. The chain is built from TRBV28 and TRBJ2-2, with D perhaps assigned TRBD1 or TRBD2 (6 bases each). This CDR3 region has 15 residues. V lost 4 bases and J 4 bases, leaving 13 bases between the germline ends. CDR1 is MDHEN and CDR2 is SYDVKM in the germline V gene. CDR3 protein: CASSSLQGGTGELFF. The CDR3 DNA is TGTGCCAGCAGTTCCCTACAGGGAGGCACCGGGGAGCTGTTTTTT.

This clonotype was detected ten times or more. The chain has TRBV20-1 and TRBJ2-1; 13 nucleotides match TRBD2. This CDR3 contains 19 residues. Trimming took 2 bases from V and 0 from J; bases not matched to a gene: 10. The germline gives CDR1 DFQATT, CDR2 SNEGSKA (reference sequence). CDR3 residues: CSARSSTSGGLRSYNEQFF. The CDR3 DNA reads as TGCAGTGCTAGATCGTCGACTAGCGGGGGGCTCCGCTCCTACAATGAGCAGTTCTTC.

Points on this clonotype: This may be a read error: a much more frequent sequence differs by one nucleotide. The chain has TRBV3-1 and TRBJ1-1; D is unresolved. The V end was cut by 2 bases, the J end by 1 base, with 11 bases between. The CDR3 covers 15 residues. Germline CDR1 LGHDT, CDR2 YNNKEL (reference sequence). The CDR3 region is CASSQSAKGNTEAFF. In DNA form, the CDR3 reads TGTGCCAGCAGCCAATCAGCCAAAGGGAACACTGAAGCTTTCTTT.

A word on this clonotype: Possible read error: a much larger clone is one base away. This chain joins TRBV15 and TRBJ1-5; D ambiguous. The CDR3 covers 8 residues. Per the germline V gene, CDR1 is LNHNV and CDR2 is YYDKDF (reference sequence). CDR3 sequence: CSNKPQHF. CDR3 nucleotide sequence: TGTAGCAATAAGCCCCAGCATTTT.

This clonotype was seen repeatedly, ten times or more. The chain couples TRBV5-1 to TRBJ2-1; 7 nucleotides match TRBD1. This CDR3 comprises 14 residues. J gave up 7 bases and V 4 bases, and 8 bases lay outside the gene matches. Germline CDR1 reads SGHRS; CDR2 reads YFSETQ. The CDR3 DNA sequence: TGCGCCAGCAGCCCCGGACAGGCTCGGAATGAGCAGTTCTTC. Translation gives CASSPGQARNEQFF. Full variable domain (rest looked up from reference TRBV5-1 and TRBJ2-1): KAGVTQTPRYLIKTRGQQVTLSCSPISGHRSVSWYQQTPGQGLQFLFEYFSETQRNKGNFPGRFSGRQFSNSRSEMNVSTLELGDSALYLCASSPGQARNEQFFGPGTRLTVL.

At least ten counts were recorded for this clonotype. This chain joins TRBV15 and TRBJ1-4; D ambiguous. The germline gives CDR1 LNHNV, CDR2 YYDKDF (reference sequence). V lost 4 bases and J 0 bases, leaving 3 bases between the germline ends. The CDR3 contains 13 residues. CDR3 DNA: TGTGCCACCAGCACCGCAACTAATGAAAAACTGTTTTTT. As protein: CATSTATNEKLFF.

This clonotype appeared many times. The genes are TRBV2 and TRBJ1-1; weak D call: TRBD1 (5 bases). Germline CDR1 is SNHLY and CDR2 is FYNNEI. CDR3 length equals 14 residues. V lost 6 bases and J lost 2, with 13 bases in between. CDR3 DNA sequence: TGTGCCAGCAGACCCCCCGGGGGAAACACTGAAGCTTTCTTT. It specifies CASRPPGGNTEAFF.

This clonotype was seen a few times. One junction end does not reproduce the germline sequence, and a read error may be involved. This chain joins TRBV19 and TRBJ1-5; D uncertain. This CDR3 comprises 13 residues. CDR1 LNHDA and CDR2 SQIVND come from the germline V gene (reference sequence). The CDR3 is CASSIRSYQPQNF. The CDR3 DNA reads as TGTGCCAGTAGTATACGGTCGTATCAGCCCCAGAATTTT.

This clonotype was counted ten times or more. DNA of the CDR3: TGTGCCAGCAGTGGGAGAACTAGCGGGGTCACAGATACGCAGTATTTT. This sequence encodes CASSGRTSGVTDTQYF. The V and J genes are TRBV25-1 and TRBJ2-3; 10 nucleotides align to TRBD2. The CDR3 extends over 16 amino acids. The trim removed 4 bases at V and 2 bases at J, leaving 6 bases unmatched. The germline V gene encodes CDR1 MGHDK and CDR2 SYGVNS.

This clonotype appeared many times. The rearrangement uses TRBV27 and TRBJ2-7; TRBD2 matches 7 bases. This CDR3 spans 13 amino acids. The V gene's germline CDR1 is MNHEY and CDR2 SMNVEV (reference sequence). V was pared by 6 bases and J by 0 bases, with 2 bases of the junction left unmatched. CDR3 sequence: CASSSGGSYEQYF. As DNA, the CDR3 is TGTGCCAGCAGCTCGGGGGGCTCCTACGAGCAGTACTTC.

This clonotype was found many times. V gene TRBV5-1 combines with J gene TRBJ1-1; D uncertain. The CDR3 is 13 residues long. Trimming stripped 2 bases from V and 1 base from J, with 6 bases between. CDR1 and CDR2 (germline): SGHRS, YFSETQ. CDR3 sequence: CASSFTSNTEAFF. The CDR3 nucleotides read TGCGCCAGCAGCTTCACATCGAACACTGAAGCTTTCTTT.